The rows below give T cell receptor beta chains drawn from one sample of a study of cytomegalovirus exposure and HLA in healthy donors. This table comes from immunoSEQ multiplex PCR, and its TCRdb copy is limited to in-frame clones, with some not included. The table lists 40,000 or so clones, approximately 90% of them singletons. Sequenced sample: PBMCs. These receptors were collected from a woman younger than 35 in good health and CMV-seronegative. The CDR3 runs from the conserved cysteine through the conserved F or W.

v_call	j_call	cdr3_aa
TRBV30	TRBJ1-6	CACRTEPSSYNSPLHF
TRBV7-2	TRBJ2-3	CASSFAGGLSSDTQYF
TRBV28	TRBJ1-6	CAVLHGGLPNSPLHF
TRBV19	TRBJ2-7	CASKEAGSSYEQYF
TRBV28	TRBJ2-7	CASSLLPPGSAGRSYEQYF
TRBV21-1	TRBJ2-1	CASSKSPGLAKNNEQFF
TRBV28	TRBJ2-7	CASSLGAGAGSYEQYF
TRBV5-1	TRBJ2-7	CASSGQGPYEQYF
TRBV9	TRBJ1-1	CASSVVAENTEAFF
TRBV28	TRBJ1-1	CASRPRFGAEEAFF
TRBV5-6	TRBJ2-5	CASTRDRGLETQYF
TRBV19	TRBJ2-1	CASSRTSGPKGVDNEQFF
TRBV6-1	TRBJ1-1	CASSQWAGGNTEAFF
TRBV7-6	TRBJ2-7	CASSSNMEQYF
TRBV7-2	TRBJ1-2	CASSLGDREIYGYTF
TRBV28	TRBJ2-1	CASSRLAGNAGNEQFF
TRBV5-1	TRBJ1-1	CASSFDRATMNTEAFF
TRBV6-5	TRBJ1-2	CATTGTGRGNYGYTF
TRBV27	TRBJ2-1	CASSLASGLAWNEQFF
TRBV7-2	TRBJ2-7	CASSLDSGPYEQYF
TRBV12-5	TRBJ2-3	CASGLAGVSTDTQYF
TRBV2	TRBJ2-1	CASSRNTGSQNEQFF
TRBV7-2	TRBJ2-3	CASSLRGQGATDTQYF
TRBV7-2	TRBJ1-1	CASSLVWGGATEAFF
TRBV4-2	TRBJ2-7	CASSQVHTRLAGSYEQYF
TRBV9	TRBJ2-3	CASSAGGEWRTDTQYF
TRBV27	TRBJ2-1	CASSLLGGAVQSEQFF
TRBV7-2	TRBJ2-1	CANSGRKRDRGFRQFF
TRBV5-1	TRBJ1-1	CASSSGHDRTNTEAFF
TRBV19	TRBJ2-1	CASSINGNRINEQFF
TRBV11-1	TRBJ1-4	CASSLLRGPRGGKLFF
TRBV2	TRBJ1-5	CASSVGGYSQPQHF
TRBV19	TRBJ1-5	CASSLLGQKSNQPQHF
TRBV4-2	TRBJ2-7	CASSQERQGVNEQYF
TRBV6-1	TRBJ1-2	CASSDPRTAYYGYTF
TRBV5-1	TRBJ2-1	CASTFFRTSGRRYNEQFF
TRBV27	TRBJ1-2	CASSFSAGKGYGYTF
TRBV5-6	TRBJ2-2	CASSFSSGRLTGELFF
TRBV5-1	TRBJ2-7	CASSPNSGVEQYF
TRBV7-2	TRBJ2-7	CASSLVYEQYF
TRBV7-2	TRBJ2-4	CASTLSGPSKNIQYF
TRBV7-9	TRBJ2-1	CSSSQLGRGFDEQFF
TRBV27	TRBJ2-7	CASRLAGEGFYEQYF
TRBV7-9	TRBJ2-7	CSSSLTTGYEQYF
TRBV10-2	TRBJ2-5	CASRTGLGETQYF
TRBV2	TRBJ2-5	CASSQGIQETQYF
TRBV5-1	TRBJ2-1	CASSLGGGSSYNEQFF
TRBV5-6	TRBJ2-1	CASSLPGTSGMGEQFF
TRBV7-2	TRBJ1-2	CASSVGLRKGYTF
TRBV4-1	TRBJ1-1	CASSQQLGQGVTEAFF
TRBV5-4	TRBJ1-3	CASSPLSGNTIYF
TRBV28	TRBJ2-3	CASSARDFATDTQYF